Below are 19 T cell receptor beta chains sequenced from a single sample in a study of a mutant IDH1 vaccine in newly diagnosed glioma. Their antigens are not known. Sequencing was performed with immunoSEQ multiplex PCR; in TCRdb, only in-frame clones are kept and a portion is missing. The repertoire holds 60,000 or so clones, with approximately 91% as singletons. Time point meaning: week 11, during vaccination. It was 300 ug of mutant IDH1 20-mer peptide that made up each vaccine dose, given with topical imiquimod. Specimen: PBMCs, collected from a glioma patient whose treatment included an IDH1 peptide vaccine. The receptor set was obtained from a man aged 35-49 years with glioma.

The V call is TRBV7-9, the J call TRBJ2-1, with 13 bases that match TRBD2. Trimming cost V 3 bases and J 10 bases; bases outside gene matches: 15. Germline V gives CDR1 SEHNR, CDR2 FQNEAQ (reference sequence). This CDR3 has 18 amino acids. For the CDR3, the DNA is TGTGCCAGCAGCTTCTTGGGAAGCGGGACTAGCGGGGCCCGGGAGCAGTTCTTC. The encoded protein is CASSFLGSGTSGAREQFF. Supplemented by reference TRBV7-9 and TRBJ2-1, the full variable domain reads DTGVSQNPRHKITKRGQNVTFRCDPISEHNRLYWYRQTLGQGPEFLTYFQNEAQLEKSRLLSDRFSAERPKGSFSTLEIQRTEQGDSAMYLCASSFLGSGTSGAREQFFGPGTRLTVL.

In nucleotides, the CDR3 is TGTGCCAGCAGCCGGACTCGGGGCGGCTACGAGCAGTACTTC. Its protein is CASSRTRGGYEQYF. The chain links TRBV28 to TRBJ2-7; D is perhaps TRBD1 or TRBD2 (5 bases each). Deletions cut 6 bases from V and 3 bases from J, with 15 bases between. The length of the CDR3 is 14 residues. Germline V gene lookup returns CDR1 MDHEN and CDR2 SYDVKM.

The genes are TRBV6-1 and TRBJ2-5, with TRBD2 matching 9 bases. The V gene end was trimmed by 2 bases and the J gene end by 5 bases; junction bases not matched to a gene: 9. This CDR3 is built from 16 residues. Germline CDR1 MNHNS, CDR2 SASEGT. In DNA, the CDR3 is TGTGCCAGCAGTGAATTAGGCGGGGGGGCCCAGGAGACCCAGTACTTC. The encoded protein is CASSELGGGAQETQYF.

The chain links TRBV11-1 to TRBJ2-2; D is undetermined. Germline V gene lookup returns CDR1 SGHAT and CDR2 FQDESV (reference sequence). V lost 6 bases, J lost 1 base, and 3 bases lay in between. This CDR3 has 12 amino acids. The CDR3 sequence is CASSRNTGELFF. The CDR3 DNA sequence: TGTGCCAGCAGTCGGAACACCGGGGAGCTGTTTTTT.

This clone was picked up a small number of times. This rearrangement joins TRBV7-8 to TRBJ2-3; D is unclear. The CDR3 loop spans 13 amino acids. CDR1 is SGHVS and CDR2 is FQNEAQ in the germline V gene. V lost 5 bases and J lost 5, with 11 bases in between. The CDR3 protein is CASSPRTRDTQYF. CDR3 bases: TGTGCCAGCAGCCCTCGAACGAGAGATACGCAGTATTTT.

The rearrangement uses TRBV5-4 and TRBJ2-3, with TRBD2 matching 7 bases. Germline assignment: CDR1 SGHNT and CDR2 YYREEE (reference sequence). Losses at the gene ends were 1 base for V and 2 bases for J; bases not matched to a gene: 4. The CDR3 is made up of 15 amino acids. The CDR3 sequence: CASSLYLADTDTQYF. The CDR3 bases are TGTGCCAGCAGCTTGTACCTAGCGGACACAGATACGCAGTATTTT.

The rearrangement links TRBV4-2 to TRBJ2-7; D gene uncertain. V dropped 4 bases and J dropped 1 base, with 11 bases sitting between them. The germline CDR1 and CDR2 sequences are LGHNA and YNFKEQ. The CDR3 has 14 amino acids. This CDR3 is CASSPRTESYEQYF. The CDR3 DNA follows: TGTGCCAGCAGCCCTCGGACCGAGTCCTACGAGCAGTACTTC.

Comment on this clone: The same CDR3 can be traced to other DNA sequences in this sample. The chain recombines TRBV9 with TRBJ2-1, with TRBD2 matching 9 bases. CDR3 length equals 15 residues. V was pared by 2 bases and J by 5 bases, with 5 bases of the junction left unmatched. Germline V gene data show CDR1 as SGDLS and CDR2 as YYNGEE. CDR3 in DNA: TGTGCCAGCAGCGTTAGCGGGAGTGACCACAATGAGCAGTTCTTC. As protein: CASSVSGSDHNEQFF.

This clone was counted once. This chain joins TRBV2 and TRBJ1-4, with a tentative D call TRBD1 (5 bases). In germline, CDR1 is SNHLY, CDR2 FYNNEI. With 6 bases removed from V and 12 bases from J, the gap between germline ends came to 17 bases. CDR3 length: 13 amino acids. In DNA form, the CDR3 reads TGTGCCAGCAGGGTGGGGCAGGCGAGCGAACTGTTTTTT. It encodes CASRVGQASELFF.

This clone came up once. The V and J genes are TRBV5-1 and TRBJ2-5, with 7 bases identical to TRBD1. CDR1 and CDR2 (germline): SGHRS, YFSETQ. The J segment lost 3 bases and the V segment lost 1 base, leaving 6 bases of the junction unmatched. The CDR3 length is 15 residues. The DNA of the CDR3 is TGCGCCAGCAGCTTGAGACAGGGTTGGGAAGAGACCCAGTACTTC. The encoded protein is CASSLRQGWEETQYF.

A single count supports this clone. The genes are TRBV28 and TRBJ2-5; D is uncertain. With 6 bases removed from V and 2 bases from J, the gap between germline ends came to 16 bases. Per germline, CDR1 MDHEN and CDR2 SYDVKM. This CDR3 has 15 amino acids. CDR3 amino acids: CASSPIIPVQETQYF. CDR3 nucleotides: TGTGCCAGCAGCCCGATAATACCCGTACAAGAGACCCAGTACTTC.

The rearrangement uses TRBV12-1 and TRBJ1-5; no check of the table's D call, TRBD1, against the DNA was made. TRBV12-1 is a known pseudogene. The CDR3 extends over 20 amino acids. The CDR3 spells CASSFLLRGQGAKGNQPQHF. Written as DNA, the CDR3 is TGTGCCAGCAGCTTTCTATTGAGGGGACAGGGGGCGAAAGGCAATCAGCCCCAGCATTTT.

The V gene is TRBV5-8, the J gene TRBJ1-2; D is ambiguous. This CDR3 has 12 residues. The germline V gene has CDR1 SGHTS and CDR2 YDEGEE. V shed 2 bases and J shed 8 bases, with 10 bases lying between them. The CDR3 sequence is CASSLSAPGYTF. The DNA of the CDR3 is TGTGCCAGCAGCTTATCAGCACCGGGCTACACCTTC. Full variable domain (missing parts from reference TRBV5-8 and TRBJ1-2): EAGVTQSPTHLIKTRGQQATLRCSPISGHTSVYWYQQALGLGLQFLLWYDEGEERNRGNFPPRFSGRQFPNYSSELNVNALELEDSALYLCASSLSAPGYTFGSGTRLTVV.

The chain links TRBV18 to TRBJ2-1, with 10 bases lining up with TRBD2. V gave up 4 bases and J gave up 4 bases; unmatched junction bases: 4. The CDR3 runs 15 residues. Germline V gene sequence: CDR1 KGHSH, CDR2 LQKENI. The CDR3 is CASSRSGGEYNEQFF. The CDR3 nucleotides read TGTGCCAGCTCACGGAGCGGGGGGGAATACAATGAGCAGTTCTTC.

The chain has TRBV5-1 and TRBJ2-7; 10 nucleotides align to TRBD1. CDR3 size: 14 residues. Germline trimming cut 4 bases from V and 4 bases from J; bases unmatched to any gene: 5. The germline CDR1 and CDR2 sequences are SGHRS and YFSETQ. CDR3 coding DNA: TGCGCCAGCAGCACGGGGGACAGGGGTTACGAGCAGTACGTC. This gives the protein CASSTGDRGYEQYV.

CDR3 in amino acids: CASSPRLASQETQYF. Written as DNA, the CDR3 is TGTGCCAGCAGCCCTCGACTAGCGAGCCAAGAGACCCAGTACTTC. The chain recombines TRBV7-2 with TRBJ2-5; 8 bases fit TRBD2. This CDR3 region has 15 residues. The ends lost 5 bases at V and 1 base at J; junction bases unmatched: 6. Germline V gene lookup returns CDR1 SGHTA and CDR2 FQGNSA.

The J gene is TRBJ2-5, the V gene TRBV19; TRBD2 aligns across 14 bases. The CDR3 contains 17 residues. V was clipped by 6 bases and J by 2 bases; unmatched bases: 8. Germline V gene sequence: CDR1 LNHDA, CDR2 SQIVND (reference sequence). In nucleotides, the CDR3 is TGTGCCAGTAGGGGGACTAGCGGGGGCCCTCAGCAAGAGACCCAGTACTTC. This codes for CASRGTSGGPQQETQYF.

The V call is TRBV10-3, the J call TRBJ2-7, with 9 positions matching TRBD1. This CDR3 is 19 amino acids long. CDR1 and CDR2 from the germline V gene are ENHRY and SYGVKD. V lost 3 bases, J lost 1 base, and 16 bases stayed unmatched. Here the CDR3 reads CAISDPPTLGTGTSYEQYF. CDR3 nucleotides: TGTGCCATCAGTGACCCCCCCACACTCGGGACAGGGACTTCCTACGAGCAGTACTTC.

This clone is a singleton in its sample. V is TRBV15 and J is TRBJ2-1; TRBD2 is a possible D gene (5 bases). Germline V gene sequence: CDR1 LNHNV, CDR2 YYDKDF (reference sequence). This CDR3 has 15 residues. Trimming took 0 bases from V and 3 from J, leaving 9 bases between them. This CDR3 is CATSRESGVYNEQFF. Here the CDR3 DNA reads TGTGCCACCAGCAGAGAGAGCGGTGTCTACAATGAGCAGTTCTTC.